Given below is one T cell receptor beta chain in context. Its specificity is unknown. A junction boundary mismatches the germline segment, possibly from a read error. These data are taken from a study of blood T cells in healthy people across ages. A second PCR, run for roughly 7 to 11 cycles, used a sample-barcoded 5' primer plus a J-beta primer mix. TCRdb used MiXCR to reprocess the 5' RACE reads, holding one entry per CDR3 protein. The data hold approximately 1,000,000 distinct CDR3 sequences, with 35% to 55% observed a single time. The study, taken as a whole, reports: A roughly linear age-dependent decrease characterized TCR beta diversity per million T cells.

Germline assignment: CDR1 SGHAT and CDR2 FQNNGV. The CDR3 length is 13 residues. The sequenced sample consisted of blood. The chain employs TRBV11-2 and TRBJ2-1, with D uncertain. This clonotype was sampled from a woman aged 60 to 75 in good health. The CDR3 region has the DNA TGTACCAGCACCATTACGGGCTACAATGAGCAGTTCTTC. This sequence encodes CTSTITGYNEQFF.